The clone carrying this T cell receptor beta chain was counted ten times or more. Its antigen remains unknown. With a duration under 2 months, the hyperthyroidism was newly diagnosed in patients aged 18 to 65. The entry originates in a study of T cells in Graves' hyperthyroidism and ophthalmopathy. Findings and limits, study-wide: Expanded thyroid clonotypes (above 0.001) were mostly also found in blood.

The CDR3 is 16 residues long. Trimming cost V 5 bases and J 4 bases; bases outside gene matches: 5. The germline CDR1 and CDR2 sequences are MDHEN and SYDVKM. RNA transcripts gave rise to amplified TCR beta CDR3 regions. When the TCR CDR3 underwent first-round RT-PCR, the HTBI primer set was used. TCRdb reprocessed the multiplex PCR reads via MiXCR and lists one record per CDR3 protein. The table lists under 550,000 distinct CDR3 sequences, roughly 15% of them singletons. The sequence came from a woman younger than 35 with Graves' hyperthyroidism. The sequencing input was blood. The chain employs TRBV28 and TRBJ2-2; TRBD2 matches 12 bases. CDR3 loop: CASSLLAGGFTGELFF. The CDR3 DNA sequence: TGTGCCAGCAGTCTACTAGCGGGAGGTTTCACCGGGGAGCTGTTTTTT.